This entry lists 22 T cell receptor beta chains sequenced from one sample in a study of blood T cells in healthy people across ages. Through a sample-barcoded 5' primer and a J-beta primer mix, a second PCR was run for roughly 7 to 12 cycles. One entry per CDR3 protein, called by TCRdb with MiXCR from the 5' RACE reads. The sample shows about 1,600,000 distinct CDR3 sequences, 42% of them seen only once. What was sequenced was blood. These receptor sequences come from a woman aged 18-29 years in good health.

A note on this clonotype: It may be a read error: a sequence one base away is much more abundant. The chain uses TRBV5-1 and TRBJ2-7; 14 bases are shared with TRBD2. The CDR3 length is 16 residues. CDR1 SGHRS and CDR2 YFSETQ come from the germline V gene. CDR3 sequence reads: CASSLAGTSGGYGQYF. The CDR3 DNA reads TGCGCCAGCAGCTTGGCTGGGACTAGCGGGGGCTACGGGCAGTACTTC. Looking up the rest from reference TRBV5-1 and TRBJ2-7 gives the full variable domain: KAGVTQTPRYLIKTRGQQVTLSCSPISGHRSVSWYQQTPGQGLQFLFEYFSETQRNKGNFPGRFSGRQFSNSRSEMNVSTLELGDSALYLCASSLAGTSGGYGQYFGPGTRLTVT.

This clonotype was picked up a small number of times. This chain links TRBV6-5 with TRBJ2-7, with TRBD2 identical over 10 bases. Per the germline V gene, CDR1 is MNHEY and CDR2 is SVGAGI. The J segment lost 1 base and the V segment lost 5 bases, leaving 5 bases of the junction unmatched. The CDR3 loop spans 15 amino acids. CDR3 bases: TGTGCCAGCAGTGCCTCGACTAGCGGGTCCTACGAGCAGTACTTC. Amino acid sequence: CASSASTSGSYEQYF.

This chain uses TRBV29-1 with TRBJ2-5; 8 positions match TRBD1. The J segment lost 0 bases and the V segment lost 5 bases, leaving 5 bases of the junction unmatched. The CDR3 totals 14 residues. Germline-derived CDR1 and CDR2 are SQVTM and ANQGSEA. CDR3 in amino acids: CSVPGQVNQETQYF. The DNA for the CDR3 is TGCAGCGTTCCGGGACAGGTGAACCAAGAGACCCAGTACTTC.

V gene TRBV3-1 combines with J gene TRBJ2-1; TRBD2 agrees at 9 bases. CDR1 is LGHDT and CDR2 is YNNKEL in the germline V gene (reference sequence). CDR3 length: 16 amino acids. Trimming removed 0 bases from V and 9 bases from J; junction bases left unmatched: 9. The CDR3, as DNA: TGTGCCAGCAGCCAAGAGGGCGGGAGGGATTTGGGTGAGCAGTTCTTC. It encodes CASSQEGGRDLGEQFF.

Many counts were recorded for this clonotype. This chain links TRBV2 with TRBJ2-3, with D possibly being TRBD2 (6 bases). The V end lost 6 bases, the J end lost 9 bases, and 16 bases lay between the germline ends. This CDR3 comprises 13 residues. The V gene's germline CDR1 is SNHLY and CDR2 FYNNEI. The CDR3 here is CASSAGTLGTQYF. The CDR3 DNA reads TGTGCCAGCAGCGCGGGGACCCTGGGAACGCAGTATTTT.

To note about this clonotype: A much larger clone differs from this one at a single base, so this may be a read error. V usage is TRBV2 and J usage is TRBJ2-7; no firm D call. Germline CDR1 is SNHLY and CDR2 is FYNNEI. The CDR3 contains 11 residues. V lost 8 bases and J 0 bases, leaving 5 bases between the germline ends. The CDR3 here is CASPNSYEQYF. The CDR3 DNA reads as TGTGCCAGCCCCAACTCCTACGAGCAGTACTTC.

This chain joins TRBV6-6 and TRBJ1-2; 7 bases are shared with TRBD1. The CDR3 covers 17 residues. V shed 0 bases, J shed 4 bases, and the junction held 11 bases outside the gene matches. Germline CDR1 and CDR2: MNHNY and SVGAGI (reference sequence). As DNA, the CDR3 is TGTGCCAGCAGTTACTCTGAGACAGGGTTTCGCCTCTATGGCTACACCTTC. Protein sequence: CASSYSETGFRLYGYTF.

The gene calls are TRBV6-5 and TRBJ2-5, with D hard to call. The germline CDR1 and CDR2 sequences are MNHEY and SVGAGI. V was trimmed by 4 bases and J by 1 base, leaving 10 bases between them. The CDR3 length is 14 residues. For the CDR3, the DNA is TGTGCCAGCAGTTGGTCGGCATCCCAAGAGACCCAGTACTTC. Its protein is CASSWSASQETQYF.

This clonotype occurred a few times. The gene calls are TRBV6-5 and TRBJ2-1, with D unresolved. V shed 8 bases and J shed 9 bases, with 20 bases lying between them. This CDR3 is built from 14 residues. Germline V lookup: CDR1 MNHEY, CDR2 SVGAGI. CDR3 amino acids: CASSADPRLGEQFF. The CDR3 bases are TGTGCCAGCTCGGCGGACCCCCGGCTGGGTGAGCAGTTCTTC.

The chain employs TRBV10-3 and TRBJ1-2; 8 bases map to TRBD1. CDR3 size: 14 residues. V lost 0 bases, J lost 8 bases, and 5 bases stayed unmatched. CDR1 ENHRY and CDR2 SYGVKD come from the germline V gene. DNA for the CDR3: TGTGCCATCAGTGAGTCCGAGACAGGGGACGGCTACACCTTC. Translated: CAISESETGDGYTF.

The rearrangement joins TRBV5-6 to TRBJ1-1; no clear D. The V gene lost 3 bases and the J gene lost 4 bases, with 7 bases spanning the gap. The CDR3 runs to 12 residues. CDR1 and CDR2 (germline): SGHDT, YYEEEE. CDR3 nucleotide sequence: TGTGCCAGCAGCTATCGAACCACTGAAGCTTTCTTT. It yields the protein CASSYRTTEAFF.

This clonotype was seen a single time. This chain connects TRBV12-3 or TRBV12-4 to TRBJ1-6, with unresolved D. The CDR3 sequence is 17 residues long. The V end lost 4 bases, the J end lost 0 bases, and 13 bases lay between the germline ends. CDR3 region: CASSSRLISSYNSPLHF. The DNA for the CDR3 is TGTGCCAGCAGTTCCAGACTTATAAGCTCCTATAATTCACCCCTCCACTTT.

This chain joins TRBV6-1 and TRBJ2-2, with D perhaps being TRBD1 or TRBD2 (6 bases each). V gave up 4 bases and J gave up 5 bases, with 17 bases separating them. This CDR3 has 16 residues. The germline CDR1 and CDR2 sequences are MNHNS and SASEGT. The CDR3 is CASSVGGSGWTGELFF. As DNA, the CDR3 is TGTGCCAGCAGTGTAGGGGGGTCGGGATGGACCGGGGAGCTGTTTTTT.

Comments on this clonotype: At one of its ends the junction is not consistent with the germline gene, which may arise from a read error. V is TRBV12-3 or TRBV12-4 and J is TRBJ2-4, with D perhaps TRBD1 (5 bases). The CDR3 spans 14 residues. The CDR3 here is CASSFRAGKNIRYF. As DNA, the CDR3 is TGTGCCAGCAGTTTCCGGGCAGGGAAGAACATTCGGTACTTC.

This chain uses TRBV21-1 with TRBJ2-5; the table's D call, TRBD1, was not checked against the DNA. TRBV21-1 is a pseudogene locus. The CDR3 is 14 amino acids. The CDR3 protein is CASTIQDWGETQYF. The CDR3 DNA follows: TGTGCCAGCACCATCCAAGACTGGGGAGAGACCCAGTACTTC.

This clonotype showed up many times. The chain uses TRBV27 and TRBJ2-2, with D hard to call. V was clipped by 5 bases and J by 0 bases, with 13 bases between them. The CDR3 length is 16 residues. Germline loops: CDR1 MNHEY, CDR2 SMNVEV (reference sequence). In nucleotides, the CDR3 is TGTGCCAGCAGTCCGCGTTGGGCAACGAACACCGGGGAGCTGTTTTTT. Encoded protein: CASSPRWATNTGELFF.

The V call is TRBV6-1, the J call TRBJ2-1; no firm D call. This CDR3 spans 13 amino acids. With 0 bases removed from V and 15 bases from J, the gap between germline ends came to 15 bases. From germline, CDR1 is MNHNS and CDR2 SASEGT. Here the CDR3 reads CASSEAERSTRFF. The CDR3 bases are TGTGCCAGCAGTGAAGCGGAAAGGTCCACGCGGTTCTTC.

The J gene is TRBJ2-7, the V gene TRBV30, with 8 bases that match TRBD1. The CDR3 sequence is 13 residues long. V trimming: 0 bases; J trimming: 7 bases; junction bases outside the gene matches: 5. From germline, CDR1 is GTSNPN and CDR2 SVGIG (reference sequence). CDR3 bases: TGTGCCTGGAGTGTGCAGGGGGCAGGGGAGCAGTACTTC. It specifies CAWSVQGAGEQYF.

The CDR3 region is CASSQTAGGGTEAFF. The CDR3 DNA reads as TGCGCCAGCAGCCAGACGGCGGGGGGAGGGACTGAAGCTTTCTTT. The chain recombines TRBV4-1 with TRBJ1-1, with D possibly TRBD1 on 5 matching bases. This CDR3 is 15 amino acids long. Trimming removed 3 bases from V and 5 bases from J, with 16 bases in between. CDR1 is MGHRA and CDR2 is YSYEKL in the germline V gene.

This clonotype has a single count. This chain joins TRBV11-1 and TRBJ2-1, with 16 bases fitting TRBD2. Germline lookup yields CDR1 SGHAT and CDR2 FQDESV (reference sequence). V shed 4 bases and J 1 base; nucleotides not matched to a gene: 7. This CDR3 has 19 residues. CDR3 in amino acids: CASSSAGTSGRASYNEQFF. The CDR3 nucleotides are TGTGCCAGCAGCTCCGCAGGGACTAGCGGGAGGGCGTCCTACAATGAGCAGTTCTTC.

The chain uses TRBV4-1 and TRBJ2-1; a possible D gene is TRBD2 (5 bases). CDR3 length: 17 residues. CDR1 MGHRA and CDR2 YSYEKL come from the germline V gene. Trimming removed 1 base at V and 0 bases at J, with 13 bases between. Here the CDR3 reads CASSQGSSGRSYNEQFF. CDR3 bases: TGCGCCAGCAGCCAAGGTTCGAGCGGACGCTCCTACAATGAGCAGTTCTTC.

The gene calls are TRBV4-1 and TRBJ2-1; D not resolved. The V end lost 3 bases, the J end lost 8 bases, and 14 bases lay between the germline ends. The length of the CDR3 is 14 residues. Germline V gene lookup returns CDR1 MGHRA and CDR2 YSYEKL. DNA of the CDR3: TGCGCCAGCAGCCAGACACTCCTTGGAGATGAGCAGTTCTTC. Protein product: CASSQTLLGDEQFF.